This TCR beta chain was profiled in a study of lymphopenia after photon versus proton radiotherapy. Findings and caveats of the study: Oligoclonal CD8+ Temra expansion after nadir drove photon patients' diversity drop. Proton therapy kept repertoires fairly stable, unlike photons, which gained effector/memory cells. Authors raise, but do not show, better survival with proton therapy.

The CDR3 runs 17 residues. V was pared by 0 bases and J by 4 bases, with 7 bases of the junction left unmatched. Germline V CDR1 and CDR2: MNHEY, SMNVEV (reference sequence). This clone showed up just once. Its antigen is undetermined. TCRdb's copy holds only in-frame clones and misses some; the assay was immunoSEQ multiplex PCR. Found here are fewer than 20,000 clones, 92% of them singletons; the top ten hold over 1.5%. The sequence was obtained from a woman aged 40 to 50 with cholangiocarcinoma. This chain links TRBV27 with TRBJ2-2; 8 bases line up with TRBD2. Sequenced here: peripheral blood, sampled from a patient treated with photon-based radiotherapy. CDR3 sequence reads: CASSLSRAGGLTGELFF. The CDR3, as DNA: TGTGCCAGCAGTTTATCGAGGGCGGGGGGCCTCACCGGGGAGCTGTTTTTT.